The sequence of this T cell receptor beta chain was determined in a study of blood T cell repertoires in COVID-19. The overall study: There were acute and convalescent COVID-19 samples, and they came from the United States, Italy and Spain. PBMCs, B-cell-depleted T cells, or T cells provided the cDNA or gDNA that made up the material.

Authors' analysis steps: Estimates of nucleated cell counts were drawn from the amplification of reference gene primers. Some clones are missing from TCRdb's copy, which holds only in-frame ones; the method was immunoSEQ multiplex PCR. V and J calls and clone size are as listed in that table; D and trimming were resolved from the DNA. The table has 35,000 to 55,000 clones, around 84% seen once. This clonotype was sampled from a woman in her 70s in a cohort sampled during active COVID-19. The sequenced sample consisted of peripheral blood.

The CDR3 region has the DNA TGTGCTAGTGGTCCCCTAGGGAGCAATGAGCAGTTCTTC. Translating it yields CASGPLGSNEQFF. V usage is TRBV12-5 and J usage is TRBJ2-1, with D possibly matching TRBD2 (5 bases). CDR3 size: 13 residues. CDR1 is LGHNT and CDR2 is FRNRAP in the germline V gene. Trimming took 5 bases from V and 6 from J, leaving 11 bases between them. Full variable domain (missing parts from reference TRBV12-5 and TRBJ2-1): DARVTQTPRHKVTEMGQEVTMRCQPILGHNTVFWYRQTMMQGLELLAYFRNRAPLDDSGMPKDRFSAEMPDATLATLKIQPSEPRDSAVYFCASGPLGSNEQFFGPGTRLTVL.